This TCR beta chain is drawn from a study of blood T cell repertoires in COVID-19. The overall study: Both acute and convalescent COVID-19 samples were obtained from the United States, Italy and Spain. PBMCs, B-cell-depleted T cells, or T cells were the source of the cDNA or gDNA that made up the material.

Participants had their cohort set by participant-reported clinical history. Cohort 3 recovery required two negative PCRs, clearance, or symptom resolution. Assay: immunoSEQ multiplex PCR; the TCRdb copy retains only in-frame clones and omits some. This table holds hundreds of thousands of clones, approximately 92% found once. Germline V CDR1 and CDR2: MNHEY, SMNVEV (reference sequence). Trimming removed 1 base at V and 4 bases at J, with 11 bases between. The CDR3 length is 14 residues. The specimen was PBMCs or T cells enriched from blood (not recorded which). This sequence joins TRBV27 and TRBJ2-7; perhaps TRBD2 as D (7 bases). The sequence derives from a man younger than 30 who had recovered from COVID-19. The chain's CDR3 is CASSLYGGRYEQYF. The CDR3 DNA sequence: TGTGCCAGCAGTTTATACGGGGGGCGGTACGAGCAGTACTTC.